The 22 T cell receptor beta chains below all came from one sample that was sequenced in a study of blood T cells in healthy people across ages. With a J-beta primer mix and a sample-barcoded 5' primer, a second PCR ran about 6 to 11 cycles. From the 5' RACE reads, TCRdb called clonotypes with MiXCR, one entry per CDR3 protein. The sample has fewer than 1.5 million distinct CDR3 sequences, around 42% seen once. Sequencing used blood. These receptors originate from a woman younger than 30 in good health.

This clonotype was counted a few times. The V call is TRBV7-9, the J call TRBJ2-3; D gene ambiguous. CDR3 length equals 15 residues. The V gene's germline CDR1 is SEHNR and CDR2 FQNEAQ (reference sequence). Trimming took 2 bases from V and 4 from J, leaving 13 bases between them. CDR3 nucleotides: TGTGCCAGCAGCTTAAAAGCTAGTTCTGCAGATACGCAGTATTTT. Translating it yields CASSLKASSADTQYF.

There are a few counts of this clonotype. This chain uses TRBV5-1 with TRBJ1-2; TRBD1 matches 8 bases. CDR1 is SGHRS, CDR2 YFSETQ, per germline. This CDR3 contains 16 residues. The V segment lost 4 bases and the J segment 4 bases; nucleotides outside the gene matches: 12. CDR3 region: CASSRREQGAGYGYTF. For the CDR3, the DNA is TGCGCCAGCAGCCGCCGGGAGCAGGGGGCAGGCTATGGCTACACCTTC. The complete variable domain, with remaining parts taken from reference TRBV5-1 and TRBJ1-2, reads KAGVTQTPRYLIKTRGQQVTLSCSPISGHRSVSWYQQTPGQGLQFLFEYFSETQRNKGNFPGRFSGRQFSNSRSEMNVSTLELGDSALYLCASSRREQGAGYGYTFGSGTRLTVV.

The chain combines TRBV25-1 with TRBJ2-4; 8 nucleotides align to TRBD1. V trimming: 2 bases; J trimming: 11 bases; junction bases outside the gene matches: 8. Germline-derived CDR1 and CDR2 are MGHDK and SYGVNS. This CDR3 has 14 residues. CDR3 in DNA: TGTGCCAGCAGTGAAGTCGGGACAGGTTATTTTCAGTACTTC. Encoded protein: CASSEVGTGYFQYF.

In its sample, this clonotype was seen a few times. The V call is TRBV3-1, the J call TRBJ2-7, with 7 positions matching TRBD2. Per germline, CDR1 LGHDT and CDR2 YNNKEL (reference sequence). The length of the CDR3 is 16 residues. The J segment lost 6 bases and the V segment lost 1 base, leaving 12 bases of the junction unmatched. CDR3 sequence (DNA): TGTGCCAGCAGCCAAGGAACAGGACTAGTTTTGGGCGAGCAGTACTTC. The encoded protein is CASSQGTGLVLGEQYF.

This sequence joins TRBV5-1 and TRBJ1-1; 7 bases match TRBD1. J gave up 0 bases and V 0 bases, and 5 bases lay outside the gene matches. Germline values: CDR1 SGHRS, CDR2 YFSETQ. There are 16 residues in the CDR3. The chain's CDR3 is CASSLGVGQLNTEAFF. In DNA form, the CDR3 reads TGCGCCAGCAGCTTGGGGGTGGGACAGTTGAACACTGAAGCTTTCTTT.

The chain employs TRBV3-1 and TRBJ2-1, with 11 bases fitting TRBD2. The CDR3 length is 16 residues. The trim removed 4 bases at V and 6 bases at J, leaving 8 bases unmatched. Germline V gene sequence: CDR1 LGHDT, CDR2 YNNKEL (reference sequence). The CDR3 DNA reads as TGTGCCAGCAGCCCGCCTTTAGCGGGGGGGTTCAATGAGCAGTTCTTC. It yields the protein CASSPPLAGGFNEQFF.

The chain carries TRBV11-2 and TRBJ2-3; D tentatively fits TRBD1 or TRBD2 (6 bases each). The CDR3 extends over 14 amino acids. V lost 2 bases and J lost 7, with 13 bases in between. The germline V gene encodes CDR1 SGHAT and CDR2 FQNNGV. CDR3 DNA: TGTGCCAGCAGCTTACCCGGGGGCCCGAATACGCAGTATTTT. It encodes CASSLPGGPNTQYF.

This sequence joins TRBV6-2 or TRBV6-3 and TRBJ2-7, with 10 bases fitting TRBD2. Germline V CDR1 and CDR2: MNHEY, SVGEGT. This CDR3 has 15 residues. The V segment lost 6 bases and the J segment 3 bases; nucleotides outside the gene matches: 8. Here the CDR3 reads CASSQLAGLRYEQYF. In DNA form, the CDR3 reads TGTGCCAGCAGCCAACTAGCGGGGCTCCGCTACGAGCAGTACTTC.

This clonotype was detected ten times or more. The rearrangement uses TRBV9 and TRBJ2-7, with TRBD1 identical over 8 bases. Germline V gives CDR1 SGDLS, CDR2 YYNGEE. This CDR3 is built from 13 residues. V was pared by 2 bases and J by 3 bases, with 1 base of the junction left unmatched. CDR3 residues: CASSVTGGYEQYF. The CDR3 region has the DNA TGTGCCAGCAGCGTTACAGGGGGCTACGAGCAGTACTTC. The variable domain in full, with the rest retrieved from reference TRBV9 and TRBJ2-7, is DSGVTQTPKHLITATGQRVTLRCSPRSGDLSVYWYQQSLDQGLQFLIQYYNGEERAKGNILERFSAQQFPDLHSELNLSSLELGDSALYFCASSVTGGYEQYFGPGTRLTVT.

This clonotype has a count of ten or more. The chain is built from TRBV4-2 and TRBJ2-7; TRBD2 is a possible D gene (6 bases). V lost 3 bases, J lost 3 bases, and 9 bases lay in between. CDR1 LGHNA and CDR2 YNFKEQ come from the germline V gene. This CDR3 contains 13 residues. CDR3 loop: CASSHPGGYEQYF. In nucleotides, the CDR3 is TGTGCCAGCAGCCACCCCGGGGGCTACGAGCAGTACTTC.

This clonotype appeared a few times. The chain combines TRBV10-3 with TRBJ2-1; D may be TRBD1 or TRBD2 (5 bases each). V was trimmed by 9 bases and J by 6 bases, leaving 12 bases between them. Per the germline V gene, CDR1 is ENHRY and CDR2 is SYGVKD. The CDR3 is made up of 12 amino acids. The CDR3 DNA reads TGTGCCATAAGGGACCCTTCCAATGAGCAGTTCTTC. Translation gives CAIRDPSNEQFF.

The chain couples TRBV12-3 or TRBV12-4 to TRBJ2-2, with 8 nucleotides matching TRBD1. The CDR3 length is 16 residues. The ends lost 10 bases at V and 4 bases at J; junction bases unmatched: 14. CDR3 coding DNA: TGTGCCACCCGAAGGGGGACAGGCCGTGTCACCGGGGAGCTGTTTTTT. It yields the protein CATRRGTGRVTGELFF.

V is TRBV5-1 and J is TRBJ2-5; 8 positions agree with TRBD2. The germline gives CDR1 SGHRS, CDR2 YFSETQ. With V trimmed by 0 bases and J by 4 bases, 11 bases remained unmatched. The CDR3 sequence is 17 residues long. The CDR3 spells CASSLDPVAGSGETQYF. In DNA, the CDR3 is TGCGCCAGCAGCTTGGATCCCGTAGCGGGATCTGGAGAGACCCAGTACTTC. The whole variable domain, filled in from reference TRBV5-1 and TRBJ2-5, reads KAGVTQTPRYLIKTRGQQVTLSCSPISGHRSVSWYQQTPGQGLQFLFEYFSETQRNKGNFPGRFSGRQFSNSRSEMNVSTLELGDSALYLCASSLDPVAGSGETQYFGPGTRLLVL.

V gene TRBV6-5 combines with J gene TRBJ2-7; TRBD2 is a possible D gene (5 bases). The CDR3 has 15 amino acids. Per germline, CDR1 MNHEY and CDR2 SVGAGI. Trimming removed 0 bases at V and 1 base at J, with 10 bases between. DNA for the CDR3: TGTGCCAGCAGTTACTCTGAGGGTATATCCTACGAGCAGTACTTC. This encodes CASSYSEGISYEQYF.

This clonotype was picked up a small number of times. The chain uses TRBV2 and TRBJ2-1; TRBD2 is a possible D gene (6 bases). The CDR3 runs 14 residues. Germline V gives CDR1 SNHLY, CDR2 FYNNEI. V lost 9 bases and J lost 4, with 16 bases in between. Here the CDR3 reads CAREGTSNYNEQFF. The CDR3, as DNA: TGTGCCAGAGAAGGGACTTCTAATTACAATGAGCAGTTCTTC.

This clonotype was counted a few times. The V call is TRBV7-2, the J call TRBJ2-7; possibly TRBD1 for D (5 bases). The V and J ends lost 2 bases and 2 bases respectively, with 13 bases between them. Germline V gene data show CDR1 as SGHTA and CDR2 as FQGNSA. The CDR3 is 15 amino acids. The CDR3 DNA follows: TGTGCCAGCAGCTTACGACAGCAATTAACCTACGAGCAGTACTTC. Residues: CASSLRQQLTYEQYF.

The chain links TRBV29-1 to TRBJ2-7; TRBD1 matches 8 bases. Germline loops: CDR1 SQVTM, CDR2 ANQGSEA. CDR3 length: 15 residues. Unmatched junction bases numbered 15, after V lost 4 bases and J lost 7 bases. CDR3 sequence: CSVAASAGQAKEQYF. In DNA form, the CDR3 reads TGCAGCGTTGCCGCGAGCGCGGGACAGGCGAAAGAGCAGTACTTC.

The chain couples TRBV20-1 to TRBJ2-1; D not resolved. V shed 0 bases and J shed 6 bases, with 6 bases lying between them. The CDR3 totals 12 residues. Germline CDR1 and CDR2: DFQATT and SNEGSKA (reference sequence). For the CDR3, the DNA is TGCAGTGCTAGAGATTCGGCCAATGAGCAGTTCTTC. Translating it yields CSARDSANEQFF.

This clonotype turned up a few times. The chain recombines TRBV24-1 with TRBJ2-1, with 10 bases fitting TRBD2. Per germline, CDR1 KGHDR and CDR2 SFDVKD. The CDR3 loop spans 16 amino acids. V lost 4 bases to trimming and J lost 9 bases; unmatched junction nucleotides: 11. The CDR3 DNA reads as TGTGCCACCAGTGACACCTACAGCGGGGGGGACTGTGAGCAGTTCTTC. The encoded protein is CATSDTYSGGDCEQFF.

This clonotype was recorded a few times. This sequence joins TRBV20-1 and TRBJ1-2; D may be TRBD1 (5 bases). Germline loops: CDR1 DFQATT, CDR2 SNEGSKA (reference sequence). The CDR3 spans 14 residues. V was trimmed by 4 bases and J by 5 bases, leaving 17 bases between them. DNA of the CDR3: TGCAGTGCTATTACAAAGGACACCACATATGGCTACACCTTC. It yields the protein CSAITKDTTYGYTF.

This clonotype was observed a few times. The V and J genes are TRBV6-4 and TRBJ2-1; TRBD1 or TRBD2 may be the D gene (5 bases each). There are 15 residues in the CDR3. The germline CDR1 and CDR2 sequences are MRHNA and SNTAGT. Deletions cut 0 bases from V and 5 bases from J, with 11 bases between. The CDR3: CASSDSGVGNNEQFF. CDR3 coding DNA: TGTGCCAGCAGTGACTCGGGGGTAGGAAACAATGAGCAGTTCTTC.

The V and J genes are TRBV21-1 and TRBJ2-3; the table's D gene call, TRBD1, was not cross checked with the DNA. TRBV21-1 counts as a pseudogene. This CDR3 is 17 amino acids long. CDR3 nucleotides: TGTGCCAGCAGCAAAGCGGCAGGGGCGGTGAAGCCAGATACGCAGTATTTT. It specifies CASSKAAGAVKPDTQYF.